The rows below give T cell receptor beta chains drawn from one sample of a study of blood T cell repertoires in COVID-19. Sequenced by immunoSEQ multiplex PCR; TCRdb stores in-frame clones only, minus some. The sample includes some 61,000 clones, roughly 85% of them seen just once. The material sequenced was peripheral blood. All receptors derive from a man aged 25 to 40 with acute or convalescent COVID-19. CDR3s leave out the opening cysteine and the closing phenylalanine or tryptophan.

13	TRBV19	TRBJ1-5	ASRPTGSSNQPQH
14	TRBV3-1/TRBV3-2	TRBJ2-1	ASTFQGASFLNEQF
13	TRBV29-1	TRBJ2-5	SVAIGTSGKETQY
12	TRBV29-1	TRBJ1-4	SVRRGGNGEKLF
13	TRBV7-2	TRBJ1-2	ASSLAPGAGYGYT
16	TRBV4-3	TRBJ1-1	ASSQESFYGHWDTEAF
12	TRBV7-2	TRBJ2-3	ASARGASTDTQY
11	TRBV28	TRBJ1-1	ASSLRVDRGAF
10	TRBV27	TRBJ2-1	ASSASGTLQF
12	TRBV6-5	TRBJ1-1	ASKVDRGNTEAF
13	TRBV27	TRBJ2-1	ASSLSPSGHNEQF
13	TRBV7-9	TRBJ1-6	ASSEGFGYNSPLH
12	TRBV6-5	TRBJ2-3	ASRDRGEGDTQY
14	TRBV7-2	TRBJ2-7	ASSLAGALANYEQY
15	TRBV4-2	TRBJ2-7	ASSHDIRGRSSYEQY
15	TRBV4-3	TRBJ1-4	ASGESRGGALNEKLF
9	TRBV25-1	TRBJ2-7	ASATGGEQY
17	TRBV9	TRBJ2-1	ASSLVTQGSYSDYNEQF
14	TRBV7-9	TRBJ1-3	ASSRSLTGDGNTIY
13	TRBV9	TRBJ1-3	ASSGGKNSGNTIY
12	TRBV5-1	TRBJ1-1	ASSLDSGNTEAF
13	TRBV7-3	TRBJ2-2	ASSARDRNTGELF
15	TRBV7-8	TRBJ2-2	ASSLSLAGVPTGELF
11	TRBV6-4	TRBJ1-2	ASSVGQGSGYT
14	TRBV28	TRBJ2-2	ASSPPGQGVRGELF
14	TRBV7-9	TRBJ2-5	ASSWSGLSGSETQY
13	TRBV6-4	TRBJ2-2	ASSALGADTGELF
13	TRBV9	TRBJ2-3	ASSVVGSTPDTQY
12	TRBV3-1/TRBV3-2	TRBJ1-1	ASSQTDMNTEAF
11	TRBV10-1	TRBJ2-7	ASSEGSSYEQY
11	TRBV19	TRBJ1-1	ASIGGFYTEAF
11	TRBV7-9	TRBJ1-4	ASSKSGAEKLF
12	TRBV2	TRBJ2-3	ASSVGTRTDTQY
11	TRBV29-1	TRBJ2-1	SVARGSYNEQF
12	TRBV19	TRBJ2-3	ASKMELWADTQY
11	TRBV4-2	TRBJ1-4	ASSQAQSGKLF
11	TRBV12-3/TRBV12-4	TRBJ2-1	ASSSQGFNEQF
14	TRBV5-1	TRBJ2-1	ASSQTVRRGPNEQF
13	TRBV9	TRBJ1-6	ASSVTGQGYSPLH
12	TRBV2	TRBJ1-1	ARRQGSLNTEAF
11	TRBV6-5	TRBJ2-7	ASRGLAGSEQY
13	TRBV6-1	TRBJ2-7	ASSDRTSGSDEQY
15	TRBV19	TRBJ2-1	ASSTTGSLDSYNEQF
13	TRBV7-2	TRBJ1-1	ASSLTDRGYTEAF
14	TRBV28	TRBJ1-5	ASSSAGQEFNQPQH
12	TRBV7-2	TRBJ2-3	ASSLVSVPDTQY
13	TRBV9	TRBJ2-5	ASSVVTGLEETQY
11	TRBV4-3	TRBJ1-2	ASSRDRGDGYT
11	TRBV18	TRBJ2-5	ASSTGLQETQY
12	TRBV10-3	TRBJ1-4	AISGTATNEKLF
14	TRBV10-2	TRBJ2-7	ASRAGTSGRAREQY
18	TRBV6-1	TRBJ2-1	ASSESSVESWESGSDEQF